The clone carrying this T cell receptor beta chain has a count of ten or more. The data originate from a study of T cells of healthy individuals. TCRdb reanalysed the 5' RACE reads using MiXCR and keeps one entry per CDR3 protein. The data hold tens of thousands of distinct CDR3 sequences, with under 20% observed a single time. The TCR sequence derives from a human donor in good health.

CDR3 residues: CASRPRIRINQPQHF. DNA for the CDR3: TGTGCTTCGCGGCCCCGGATTCGAATCAATCAGCCCCAGCATTTT. This chain uses TRBV28 with TRBJ1-5; D is uncertain. CDR1 and CDR2 from the germline V gene are MDHEN and SYDVKM. This CDR3 is 15 amino acids long.